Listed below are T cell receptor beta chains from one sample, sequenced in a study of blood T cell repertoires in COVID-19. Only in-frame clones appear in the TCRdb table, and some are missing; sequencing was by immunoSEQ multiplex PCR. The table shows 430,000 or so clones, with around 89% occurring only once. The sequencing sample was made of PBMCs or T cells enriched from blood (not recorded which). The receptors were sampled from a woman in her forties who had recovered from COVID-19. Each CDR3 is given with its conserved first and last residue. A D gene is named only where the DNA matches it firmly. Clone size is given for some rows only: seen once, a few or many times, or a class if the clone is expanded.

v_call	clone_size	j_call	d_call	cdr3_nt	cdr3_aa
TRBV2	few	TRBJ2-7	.	TGTGCCAGCGCGGGACTCGGCTCCTACGAGCAGTACTTC	CASAGLGSYEQYF
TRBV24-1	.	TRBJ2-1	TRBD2	TGTGCCACCAGTGGGGGAGGGAGATACAATGAGCAGTTCTTC	CATSGGGRYNEQFF
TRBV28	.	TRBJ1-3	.	TGTGCCAGCAGGCCGGGGGTAGCAGGAAACACCATATATTTT	CASRPGVAGNTIYF
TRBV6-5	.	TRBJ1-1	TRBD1	TGTGCCAGCAGTTATTCCGGGACAGGGCGGACTGAAGCTTTCTTT	CASSYSGTGRTEAFF
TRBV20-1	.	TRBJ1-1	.	TGCAGTAGGACACTGAACACTGAAGCTTTCTTT	CSRTLNTEAFF
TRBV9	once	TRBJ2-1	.	TGTGCCAGCAGCGTTGACGGGGGCTACAATGAGCAGTTCTTC	CASSVDGGYNEQFF
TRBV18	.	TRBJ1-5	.	TGTGCCAGCTCACGCGCACAGGGTAATAGCAATCAGCCCCAGCATTTT	CASSRAQGNSNQPQHF
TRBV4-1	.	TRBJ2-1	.	TGCGCCAGCAGCCAAGATAGCGGACTCTCCTACAATGAGCAGTTCTTC	CASSQDSGLSYNEQFF
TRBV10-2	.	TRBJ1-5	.	TGCGCCAGCAGTGAACAGGTGACAGGACTTCAGCCCCAGCATTTT	CASSEQVTGLQPQHF
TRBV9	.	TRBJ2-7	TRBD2	TGTGCCAGCAGCGCCACTAGCGGCTCCTACGAGCAGTACTTC	CASSATSGSYEQYF
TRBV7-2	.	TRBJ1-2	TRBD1	TGTGCCAGCAGCTTGAGATCAGCAACAGGGGAGTCAGGCTACACCTTC	CASSLRSATGESGYTF
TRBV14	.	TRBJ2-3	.	TGTGCCAGCAGTCAATGGACAGCCACAGATACGCAGTATTTT	CASSQWTATDTQYF
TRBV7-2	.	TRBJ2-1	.	TGTGCCAGCAGCTTAGGGGCAGGGGAGTCCTACAATGAGCAGTTCTTC	CASSLGAGESYNEQFF
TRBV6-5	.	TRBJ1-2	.	TGTGCCAGCAGTACGGGGGGGTGGAGGGGCTACACCTTC	CASSTGGWRGYTF
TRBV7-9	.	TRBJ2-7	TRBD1	TGTGCCAGCAGGTCAGGGGGCGAAAGGGACCACTACGAGCAGTACTTC	CASRSGGERDHYEQYF
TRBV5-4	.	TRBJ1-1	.	TGTGCCAGCAGCTTAGCTTGGTCACAGGCCGCCGAAGCTTTCTTT	CASSLAWSQAAEAFF
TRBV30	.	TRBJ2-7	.	TGTGCCTGGAGTGTATGGGGAGGCGAGCAGTACTTC	CAWSVWGGEQYF
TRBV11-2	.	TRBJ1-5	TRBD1	TGTGCCAGCAGCCAGGACAGGGGGTCTCAGCCCCAGCATTTT	CASSQDRGSQPQHF
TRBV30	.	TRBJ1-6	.	TGTGCCTGGGGGGACACCAATTCACCCCTCCACTTT	CAWGDTNSPLHF
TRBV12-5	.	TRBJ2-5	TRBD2	TGTGCTAGTGGTTGGACTAGCGGGAGGGGGGAGACCCAGTACTTC	CASGWTSGRGETQYF
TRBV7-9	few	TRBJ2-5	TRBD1	TGTGCCAGCAGCTTCGGACAGGCCCGAGAGACCCAGTACTTC	CASSFGQARETQYF
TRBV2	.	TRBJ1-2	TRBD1	TGTGCCAGCAGATACAGGGGGCCTAACTATGGCTACACCTTC	CASRYRGPNYGYTF
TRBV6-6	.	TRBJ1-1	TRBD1	TGTGCCAGCATCCCGACAGGGCTGAACACTGAAGCTTTCTTT	CASIPTGLNTEAFF
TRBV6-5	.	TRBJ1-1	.	TGTGCCAGCAAGGGGGTTAGGGGCGTAGACACTGAAGCTTTCTTT	CASKGVRGVDTEAFF
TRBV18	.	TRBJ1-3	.	TGTGCCAGCTCATCAATGAGGGCCGGCACTGCGTTGGGTACCACCATATATTTT	CASSSMRAGTALGTTIYF
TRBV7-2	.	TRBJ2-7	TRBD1	TGTGCCAGCAGCTTCGCGACAGGGGCCTTCTACGAGCAGTACTTC	CASSFATGAFYEQYF
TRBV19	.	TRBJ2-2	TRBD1	TGTGCCAGTACCCCTCGACCCGGACAGGGTGTGGCCGGGGAGCTGTTTTTT	CASTPRPGQGVAGELFF
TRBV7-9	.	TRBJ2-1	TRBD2	TGTGCCAGCAGCTTCGACACGGGAGGGAACTACAATGAGCAGTTCTTC	CASSFDTGGNYNEQFF
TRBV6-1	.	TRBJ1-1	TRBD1	TGTGCCAGCAGTGAACAGGGGGCAGGGGCTGAAGCTTTCTTT	CASSEQGAGAEAFF
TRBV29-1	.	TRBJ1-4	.	TGCAGCGGCCGAGTTCTGGCTAATGAAAAACTGTTTTTT	CSGRVLANEKLFF
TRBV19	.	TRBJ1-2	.	TGTGCCAGTAGTATCGCAGGGCCGGAAGGCTACACCTTC	CASSIAGPEGYTF